The rows below give T cell receptor beta chains drawn from one sample of a study of T-cell reconstitution after alpha-beta-depleted transplantation in children. TCRdb independently ran MiXCR on the PCR reads; one entry per CDR3 protein. This table holds approximately 190,000 distinct CDR3 sequences, about 6% found once. This material consisted of PBMCs, taken before TCRalphabeta/CD19-depleted stem cell transplant. The receptors shown here come from a girl less than two years old with combined immunodeficiency, due to receive a stem cell transplant. Both conserved end residues are part of each CDR3. A row's size may be missing; if present it is once, few, many or a size class.

v_gene	j_gene	abundance	CDR3aa
TRBV20-1	TRBJ2-7	few	CSARGAPYEQYF
TRBV7-9	TRBJ2-7	many	CASSSSDRGKSPYEQYF
TRBV7-6	TRBJ2-3	.	CASSIDADTQYF
TRBV20-1	TRBJ2-2	many	CSARDYGGGTGELFF
TRBV28	TRBJ2-3	many	CASSLIKGTTSGTSTDTQYF
TRBV28	TRBJ2-2	few	CASSTLAGGFDGELFF
TRBV15	TRBJ2-4	few	CATSRERGMAKNIQYF
TRBV30	TRBJ1-4	.	CAWGAPTNEKLFF
TRBV5-6	TRBJ1-5	many	CASSHTDRVWDSNQPQHF
TRBV29-1	TRBJ2-7	many	CSVEDGDRAYEQYF
TRBV9	TRBJ2-2	many	CASSVVLTGELFF
TRBV6-5	TRBJ2-1	many	CASRPTGGTSYNEQFF
TRBV20-1	TRBJ2-5	many	CSARVSSQETQYF
TRBV5-6	TRBJ1-5	few	CASSLGGTGAPQHF
TRBV6-5	TRBJ1-1	many	CASSYADGEAFF
TRBV5-1	TRBJ2-3	.	CASRIGRLSTDTQYF
TRBV4-2	TRBJ1-4	many	CASSQGEGPSPGGEKLFF
TRBV29-1	TRBJ1-2	many	CSVYLVGQGGGYTF
TRBV29-1	TRBJ1-1	many	CSVTGTGEAFF
TRBV12-3/TRBV12-4	TRBJ1-1	many	CASTLSTLNTEAFF
TRBV28	TRBJ2-4	many	CASRASGGENIQYF
TRBV12-3/TRBV12-4	TRBJ2-7	many	CASSPGGGEQYF